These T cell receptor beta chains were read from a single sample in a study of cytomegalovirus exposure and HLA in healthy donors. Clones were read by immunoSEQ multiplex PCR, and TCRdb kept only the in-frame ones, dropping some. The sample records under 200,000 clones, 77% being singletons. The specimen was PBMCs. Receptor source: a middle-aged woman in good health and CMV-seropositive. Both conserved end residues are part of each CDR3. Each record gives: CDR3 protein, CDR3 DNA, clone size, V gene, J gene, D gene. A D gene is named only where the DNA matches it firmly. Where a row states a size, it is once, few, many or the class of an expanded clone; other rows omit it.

CASSYRGSQETQYF	TGTGCCAGCAGTTACCGAGGAAGCCAAGAGACCCAGTACTTC	NA	TRBV6-5	TRBJ2-5	NA
CASSLGRAGNTIYF	TGTGCCAGCAGCTTAGGCAGGGCCGGAAACACCATATATTTT	NA	TRBV7-2	TRBJ1-3	NA
CASSRAGPETYEQYF	TGTGCCAGCAGTCGAGCGGGGCCGGAAACCTACGAGCAGTACTTC	NA	TRBV6-5	TRBJ2-7	TRBD2
CSAFYRETQYF	TGCAGTGCGTTCTACAGGGAGACCCAGTACTTC	NA	TRBV20-1	TRBJ2-5	NA
CASSRSYREGYTF	TGTGCCAGCAGCCGGTCCTACAGGGAAGGCTACACCTTC	NA	TRBV5-4	TRBJ1-2	NA
CASSYSGQGSRGYTF	TGTGCCAGCAGTTACTCGGGACAGGGGTCGCGAGGCTACACCTTC	few	TRBV6-6	TRBJ1-2	TRBD1
CASSLADRSSGANVLTF	TGCGCCAGCAGCTTGGCGGACAGAAGCTCTGGGGCCAACGTCCTGACTTTC	once	TRBV5-1	TRBJ2-6	NA
CASRVTGGEGYEQYF	TGTGCCAGTAGAGTTACAGGGGGGGAAGGCTACGAGCAGTACTTC	NA	TRBV19	TRBJ2-7	NA
CASSLTGDGNQPQHF	TGTGCCAGCAGCTTAACAGGGGACGGCAATCAGCCCCAGCATTTT	few	TRBV7-9	TRBJ1-5	TRBD1
CSVEGQGIAETQYF	TGCAGCGTTGAAGGCCAGGGAATCGCGGAGACCCAGTACTTC	NA	TRBV29-1	TRBJ2-5	NA
CASSLSRTGGLSPERYTF	TGTGCCAGCAGCCTATCGCGGACAGGGGGCCTGTCCCCCGAGCGTTACACCTTC	NA	TRBV21-1	TRBJ1-2	NA
CASSEGQGVYNEQFF	TGCGCCAGCAGTGAGGGACAGGGGGTATACAATGAGCAGTTCTTC	once	TRBV10-1	TRBJ2-1	TRBD1
CASSEFPGEKLFF	TGTGCCAGCAGTGAATTTCCGGGGGAAAAACTGTTTTTT	NA	TRBV25-1	TRBJ1-4	NA
CASSIDRGQPQHF	TGTGCCAGTAGTATAGATCGCGGCCAGCCCCAGCATTTT	once	TRBV19	TRBJ1-5	NA
CASSRSRGSYEQYF	TGTGCCAGTAGTCGGAGTAGGGGCTCCTACGAGCAGTACTTC	NA	TRBV19	TRBJ2-7	NA
CASSLTNAGGEGYTF	TGTGCCAGCAGCTTAACGAACGCAGGGGGCGAAGGCTACACCTTC	NA	TRBV7-2	TRBJ1-2	TRBD1
CASSPGHEVNYGYTF	TGCGCCAGCAGCCCGGGACACGAGGTTAACTATGGCTACACCTTC	NA	TRBV5-1	TRBJ1-2	NA
CASSDLPQNGELFF	TGTGCCAGCAGTGACCTTCCGCAGAACGGGGAGCTGTTTTTT	many	TRBV6-4	TRBJ2-2	NA
CASSPKGQLYGYTF	TGTGCCAGCAGTCCCAAGGGACAGCTCTATGGCTACACCTTC	NA	TRBV27	TRBJ1-2	TRBD1
CASSYSGQGDTQYF	TGTGCCAGCAGTTACTCCGGACAGGGGGATACGCAGTATTTT	few	TRBV6-5	TRBJ2-3	TRBD1
CASSPLAGAGETQYF	TGTGCCAGCTCACCACTAGCGGGGGCCGGGGAGACCCAGTACTTC	NA	TRBV18	TRBJ2-5	TRBD2
CASSQAERGGFYEQYF	TGCGCCAGCAGCCAAGCAGAGCGGGGGGGCTTTTACGAGCAGTACTTC	NA	TRBV4-1	TRBJ2-7	TRBD2
CASSFPSGTSGSFYEQYF	TGTGCCAGCAGCTTCCCTAGCGGGACTAGCGGGAGCTTCTACGAGCAGTACTTC	NA	TRBV7-2	TRBJ2-7	TRBD2
CASSPRQFFYNSPLHF	TGTGCCAGCAGCCCAAGACAGTTCTTCTATAATTCACCCCTCCACTTT	few	TRBV28	TRBJ1-6	NA
CASSAQGTNTEAFF	TGTGCCAGTAGCGCACAGGGGACGAACACTGAAGCTTTCTTT	NA	TRBV2	TRBJ1-1	TRBD1
CASSPLLPGNSYEQYF	TGTGCCAGCTCACCACTTCTTCCAGGCAACTCCTACGAGCAGTACTTC	NA	TRBV18	TRBJ2-7	NA
CASSPGTVYNIQYF	TGCGCCAGCAGCCCAGGGACAGTTTATAACATTCAGTACTTC	few	TRBV5-1	TRBJ2-4	TRBD1
CAWTFGLAGNNEQFF	TGTGCCTGGACCTTCGGACTAGCGGGTAACAATGAGCAGTTCTTC	NA	TRBV30	TRBJ2-1	TRBD2
CASSPPGQGSGNTIYF	TGTGCCAGCTCACCACCGGGGCAGGGCTCTGGAAACACCATATATTTT	NA	TRBV18	TRBJ1-3	NA
CASSQDGGTETQYF	TGTGCCAGCAGCCAAGACGGGGGGACGGAGACCCAGTACTTC	NA	TRBV14	TRBJ2-5	TRBD2
CASSHGQEGSPLHF	TGCGCCAGCAGCCACGGACAGGAGGGGTCACCCCTCCACTTT	NA	TRBV5-1	TRBJ1-6	TRBD1
CASSLGLAGEEQYF	TGTGCCAGCAGCTTAGGACTAGCGGGAGAGGAGCAGTATTTT	NA	TRBV5-4	TRBJ2-3	TRBD2
CASSRPGTGVTNEKLFF	TGTGCCAGCAGTCGTCCCGGGACAGGGGTGACTAATGAAAAACTGTTTTTT	NA	TRBV7-9	TRBJ1-4	TRBD1
CASSLAVNEKLFF	TGTGCCAGCAGCTTGGCCGTTAATGAAAAACTGTTTTTT	NA	TRBV5-4	TRBJ1-4	NA
CASRFDRGPETQYF	TGTGCCAGCAGATTTGACAGGGGACCGGAGACCCAGTACTTC	NA	TRBV28	TRBJ2-5	TRBD1
CASSIDTLGLAVYNEQFF	TGTGCCAGTAGTATAGATACGCTGGGACTAGCGGTATACAATGAGCAGTTCTTC	NA	TRBV19	TRBJ2-1	TRBD2
CASSPSGGNYGYTF	TGCGCCAGCAGCCCCTCGGGGGGTAACTATGGCTACACCTTC	NA	TRBV5-1	TRBJ1-2	NA